The sequence of this TCR beta chain was determined in a study of OX40 agonist ivuxolimab in advanced cancers. Study-level background: Ivuxolimab was an agonistic, fully human IgG2 monoclonal antibody directed against OX40 (CD134), a costimulatory receptor. Intravenous ivuxolimab was administered to patients every 2 weeks at six dose levels: 0.01, 0.1, 0.3, 1.5, 3 and 10 mg/kg. Of the approximately 50 patients in dose escalation, about 20 had hepatocellular carcinoma, some 15 had melanoma, 9 had renal cell carcinoma and 9 had head and neck cancer. The dose-escalation cohort was 82.7% male with a mean age of about 60 years, ranging from roughly 23 to 80. Patients were allowed to have had prior anti-PD-1, anti-PD-L1 or anti-CTLA-4 therapy, and approximately 40% of the dose-escalation patients had previously received checkpoint inhibitors. Three dose-escalation patients achieved partial responses, one with hepatocellular carcinoma and two with cutaneous melanoma. The purpose of peripheral TCRbeta sequencing was to test whether ivuxolimab changed TCR sequence diversity and led to clonal T-cell expansion. The paper covers the monotherapy dose-escalation part of the phase I ivuxolimab trial, which included N ≈ 50 patients. Results the study describes overall, beyond this receptor: In partial responders in the 0.1-3.0 mg/kg groups, normalized peripheral clonal expansion was found to be among the lowest, especially among CD8+ T cells. The antigen specificity of the clonally expanded peripheral T cells was not determined. After ivuxolimab, CD8+ T cells had more expanded clones than CD4+ T cells on average. Low levels of normalized T-cell clonal expansion were also shown by some nonresponding patients. At doses of 0.1 to 3.0 mg/kg, clonal expansion of both CD4+ and CD8+ blood T cells was observed from baseline to week 6.

To sequence the TCRbeta CDR3 region, genomic DNA was isolated from the sorted cells. TCRbeta CDR3 regions were sequenced using the immunoSEQ Assay. Drawn from immuneACCESS, this table holds only the in-frame rearrangements with V and J called that TCRdb kept. Clones are partly lost; checked studies trace under half to an unresolved V gene and leave the rest unexplained. The sample table contains 30,000 or so clones; only one count was recorded for roughly 86% of them. Of the sample, roughly 19% is held by the ten largest clones. This clone was detected only once. What this receptor recognizes is not known. Base quality data are lacking; no much larger clone is found one base away. The trial excluded patients who had a history of autoimmune disease or who were on systemic immunosuppression. Peripheral blood for TCR sequencing was collected from all dose cohorts at baseline, on cycle 4 day 1, and on cycle 7 day 1. Samples were obtained from an open-label, multicenter, first-in-human phase I dose-escalation trial of ivuxolimab. Adults with locally advanced or metastatic melanoma, renal cell carcinoma, hepatocellular carcinoma or head and neck squamous cell carcinoma were enrolled in the trial. Before TCR sequencing, CD4+ T cells and CD8+ T cells were sorted from peripheral blood as separate populations.

The trim is 0 bases for V and 7 bases for J, with a gap of 7 bases between the germline ends. CDR1 and CDR2, per the germline V gene, are SGHNT and YENEEA. Including the terminal cysteine and phenylalanine, the CDR3 comprises 12 residues. Only the CDR3 DNA is retained, 36 bases long and in frame from the first base. The specimen was CD4+ or CD8+ T cells sorted from blood, collected in a trial of the OX40 agonist ivuxolimab. The clonotype comes from an adult with an advanced solid tumor such as melanoma, head and neck, liver or kidney cancer. The sequence joins TRBV11-3 to TRBJ2-7; the D segment cannot be called with confidence. The CDR3 is CASSLDLEEQYF. The DNA sequence is given as TGTGCCAGCAGCTTAGATTTAGAAGAGCAGTACTTC.